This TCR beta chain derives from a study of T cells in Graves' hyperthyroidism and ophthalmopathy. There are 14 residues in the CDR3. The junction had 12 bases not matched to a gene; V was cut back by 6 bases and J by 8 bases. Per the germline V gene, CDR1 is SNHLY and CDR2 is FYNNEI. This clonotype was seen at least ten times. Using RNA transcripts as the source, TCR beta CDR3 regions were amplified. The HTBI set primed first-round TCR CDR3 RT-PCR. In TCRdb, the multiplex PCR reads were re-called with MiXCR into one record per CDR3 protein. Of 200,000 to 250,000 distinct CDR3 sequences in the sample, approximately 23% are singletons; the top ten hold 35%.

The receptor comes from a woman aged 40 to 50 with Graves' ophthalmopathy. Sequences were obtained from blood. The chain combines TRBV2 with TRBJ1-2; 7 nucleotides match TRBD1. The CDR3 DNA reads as TGTGCCAGCAGGCCTGACAGGGAGGTCGGGGGCTACACCTTC. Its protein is CASRPDREVGGYTF.